Here is one TCR beta chain with its context. The data are from a study of blood T cell repertoires in COVID-19. On the study more broadly: The samples span acute and convalescent COVID-19 from the United States, Italy and Spain.

TCRdb's table, derived via immunoSEQ multiplex PCR, lists solely in-frame clones and lacks some. Among over 45,000 clones, about nine tenths were seen once, and the ten largest hold roughly 8.4%. The CDR3 is made up of 14 amino acids. J lost 4 bases, V lost 4 bases, and 0 bases had no gene match. CDR1 and CDR2 from the germline V gene are LNHDA and SQIVND (reference sequence). The TCR originated in a man aged 55 to 70 with active COVID-19. Sequenced: peripheral blood. The chain links TRBV19 to TRBJ2-5, with 13 bases that match TRBD2. CDR3 residues: CASSRLAGGETQYF. The CDR3 DNA follows: TGTGCCAGTAGTAGACTAGCGGGAGGAGAGACCCAGTACTTC.